The clone carrying this T cell receptor (beta chain) has just a few counts. Its antigen is undetermined. Unique molecular identifiers were incorporated when the TCRbeta library was constructed. TCRdb reprocessed the PCR reads via MiXCR and lists one record per CDR3 protein. There are more than 200,000 distinct CDR3 sequences in the sample; 24% occur only once, and 4.5% to 5.5% lies in the top ten. The data originate from a study of T-cell reconstitution after alpha-beta-depleted transplantation in children. Study results and limitations: A year had passed since transplant, and T-cell counts and diversity by then came mostly from newly produced T cells.

The germline V gene has CDR1 SGHRS and CDR2 YFSETQ. Losses at the gene ends were 2 bases for V and 6 bases for J; bases not matched to a gene: 4. The CDR3 consists of 13 residues. The input for sequencing was PBMCs, mostly from graft donor cells, taken 360 days after TCRalphabeta/CD19-depleted stem cell transplant. This clonotype was obtained from a female patient aged 2 to 10 who had a stem cell transplant for congenital amegakaryocytic thrombocytopenia, so the T cells may come from the graft donor. The chain couples TRBV5-1 to TRBJ1-1, with 7 positions matching TRBD1. CDR3 sequence: CASSFRGGPEAFF. The CDR3 DNA sequence: TGCGCCAGCAGCTTCAGGGGGGGCCCTGAAGCTTTCTTT.